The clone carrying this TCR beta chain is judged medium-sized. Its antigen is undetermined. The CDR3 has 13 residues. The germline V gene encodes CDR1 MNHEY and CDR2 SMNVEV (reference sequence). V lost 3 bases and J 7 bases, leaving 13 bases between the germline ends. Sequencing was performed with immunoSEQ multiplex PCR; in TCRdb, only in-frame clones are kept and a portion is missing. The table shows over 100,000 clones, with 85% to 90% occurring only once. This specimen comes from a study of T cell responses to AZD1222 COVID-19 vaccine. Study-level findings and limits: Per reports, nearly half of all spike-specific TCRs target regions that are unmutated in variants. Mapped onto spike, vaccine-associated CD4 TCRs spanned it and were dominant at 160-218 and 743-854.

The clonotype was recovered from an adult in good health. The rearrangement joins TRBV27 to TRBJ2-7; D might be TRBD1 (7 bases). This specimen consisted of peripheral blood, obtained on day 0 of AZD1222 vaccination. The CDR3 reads CASSLSQGGEQYF. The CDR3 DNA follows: TGTGCCAGCAGTTTGTCCCAGGGGGGTGAGCAGTACTTC.